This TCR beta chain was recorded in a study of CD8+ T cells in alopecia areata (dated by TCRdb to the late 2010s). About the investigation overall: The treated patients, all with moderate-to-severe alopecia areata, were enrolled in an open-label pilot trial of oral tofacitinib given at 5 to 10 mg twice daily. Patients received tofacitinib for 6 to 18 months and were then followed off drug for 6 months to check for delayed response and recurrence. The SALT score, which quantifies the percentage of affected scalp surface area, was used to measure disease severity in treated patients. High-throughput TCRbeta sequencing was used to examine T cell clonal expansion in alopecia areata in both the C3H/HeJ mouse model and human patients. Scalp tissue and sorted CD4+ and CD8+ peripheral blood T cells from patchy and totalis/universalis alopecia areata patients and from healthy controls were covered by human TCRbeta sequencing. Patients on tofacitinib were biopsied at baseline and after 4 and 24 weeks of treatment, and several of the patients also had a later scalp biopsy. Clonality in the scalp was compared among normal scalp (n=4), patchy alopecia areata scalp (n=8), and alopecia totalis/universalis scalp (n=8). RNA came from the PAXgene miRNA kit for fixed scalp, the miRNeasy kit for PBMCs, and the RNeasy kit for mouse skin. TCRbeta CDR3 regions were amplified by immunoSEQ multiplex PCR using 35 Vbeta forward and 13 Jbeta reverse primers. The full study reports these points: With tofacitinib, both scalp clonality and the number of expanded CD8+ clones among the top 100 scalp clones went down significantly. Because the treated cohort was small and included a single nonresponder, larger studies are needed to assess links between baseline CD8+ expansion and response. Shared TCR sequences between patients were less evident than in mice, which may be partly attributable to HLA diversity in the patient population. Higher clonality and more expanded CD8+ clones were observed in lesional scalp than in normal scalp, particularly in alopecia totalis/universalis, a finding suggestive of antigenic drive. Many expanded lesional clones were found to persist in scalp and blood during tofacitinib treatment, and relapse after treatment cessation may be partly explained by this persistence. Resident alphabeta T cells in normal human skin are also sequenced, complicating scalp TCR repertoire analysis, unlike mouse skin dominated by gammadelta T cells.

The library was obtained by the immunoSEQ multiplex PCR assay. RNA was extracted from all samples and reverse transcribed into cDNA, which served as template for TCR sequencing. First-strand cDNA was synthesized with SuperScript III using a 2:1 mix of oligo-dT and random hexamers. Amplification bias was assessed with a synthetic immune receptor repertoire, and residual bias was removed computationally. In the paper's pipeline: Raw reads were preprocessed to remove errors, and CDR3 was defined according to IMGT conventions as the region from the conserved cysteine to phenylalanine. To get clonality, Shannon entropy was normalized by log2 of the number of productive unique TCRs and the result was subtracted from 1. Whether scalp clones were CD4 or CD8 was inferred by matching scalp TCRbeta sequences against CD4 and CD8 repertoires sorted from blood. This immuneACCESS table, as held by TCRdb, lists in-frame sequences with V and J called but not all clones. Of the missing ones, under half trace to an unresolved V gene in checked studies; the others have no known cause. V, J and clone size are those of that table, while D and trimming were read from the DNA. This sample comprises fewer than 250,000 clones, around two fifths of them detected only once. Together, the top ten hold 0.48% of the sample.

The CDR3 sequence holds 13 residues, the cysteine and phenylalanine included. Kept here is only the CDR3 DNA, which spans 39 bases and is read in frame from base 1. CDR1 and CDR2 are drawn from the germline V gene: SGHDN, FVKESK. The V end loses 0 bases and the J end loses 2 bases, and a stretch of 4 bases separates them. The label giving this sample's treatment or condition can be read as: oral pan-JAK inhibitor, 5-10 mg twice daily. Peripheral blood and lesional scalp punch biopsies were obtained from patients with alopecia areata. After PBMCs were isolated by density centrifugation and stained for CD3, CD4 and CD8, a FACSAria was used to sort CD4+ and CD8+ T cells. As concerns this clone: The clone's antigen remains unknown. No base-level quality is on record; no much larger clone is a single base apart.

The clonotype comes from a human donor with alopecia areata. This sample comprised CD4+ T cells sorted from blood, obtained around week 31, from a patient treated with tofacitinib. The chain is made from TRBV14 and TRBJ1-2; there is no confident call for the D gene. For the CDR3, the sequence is CASSQEGNYGYTF. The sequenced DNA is TGTGCCAGCAGCCAAGAGGGAAACTATGGCTACACCTTC.